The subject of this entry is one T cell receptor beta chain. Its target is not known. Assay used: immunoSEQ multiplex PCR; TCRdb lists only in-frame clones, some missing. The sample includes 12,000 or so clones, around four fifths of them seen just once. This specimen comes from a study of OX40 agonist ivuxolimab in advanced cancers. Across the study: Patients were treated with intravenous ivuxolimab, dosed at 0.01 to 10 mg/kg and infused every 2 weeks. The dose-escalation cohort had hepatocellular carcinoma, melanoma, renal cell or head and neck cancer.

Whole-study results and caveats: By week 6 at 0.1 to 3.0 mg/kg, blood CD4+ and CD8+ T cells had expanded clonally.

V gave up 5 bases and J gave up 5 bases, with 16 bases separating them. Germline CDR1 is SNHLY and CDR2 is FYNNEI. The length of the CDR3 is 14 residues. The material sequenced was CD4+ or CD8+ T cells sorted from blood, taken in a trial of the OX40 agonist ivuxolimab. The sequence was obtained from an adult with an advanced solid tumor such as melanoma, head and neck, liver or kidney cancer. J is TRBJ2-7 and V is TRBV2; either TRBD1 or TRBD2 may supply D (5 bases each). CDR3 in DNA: TGTGCCAGCAGTTTACAACTAGGGGTTGACGAGCAGTACTTC. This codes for CASSLQLGVDEQYF.